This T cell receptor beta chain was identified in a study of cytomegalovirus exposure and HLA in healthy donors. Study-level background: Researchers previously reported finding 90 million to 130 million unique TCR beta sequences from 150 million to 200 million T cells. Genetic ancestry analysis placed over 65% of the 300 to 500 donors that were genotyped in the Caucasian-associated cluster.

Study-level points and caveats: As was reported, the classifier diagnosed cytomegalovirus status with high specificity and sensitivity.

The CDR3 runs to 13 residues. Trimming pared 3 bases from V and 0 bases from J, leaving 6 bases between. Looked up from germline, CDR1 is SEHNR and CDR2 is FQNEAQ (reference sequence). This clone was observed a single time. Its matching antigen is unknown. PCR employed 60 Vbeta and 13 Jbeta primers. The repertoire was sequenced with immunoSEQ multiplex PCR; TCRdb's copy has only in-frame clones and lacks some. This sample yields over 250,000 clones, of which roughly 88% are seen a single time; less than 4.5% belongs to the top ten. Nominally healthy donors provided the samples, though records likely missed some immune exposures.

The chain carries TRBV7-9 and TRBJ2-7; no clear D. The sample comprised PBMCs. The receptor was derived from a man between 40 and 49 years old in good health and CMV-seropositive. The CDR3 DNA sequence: TGTGCCAGCAGCTTTACGGGCTCCTACGAGCAGTACTTC. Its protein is CASSFTGSYEQYF.